These 15 T cell receptor beta chains share one sample of origin, sequenced in a study of T cells in Graves' hyperthyroidism and ophthalmopathy. Authors of the study amplified TCR beta CDR3 regions from RNA transcripts. HTBI primers drove first-round RT-PCR of the TCR CDR3. TCRdb processed the multiplex PCR reads anew with MiXCR; each CDR3 protein has one entry. The repertoire holds hundreds of thousands of distinct CDR3 sequences, with 15% to 20% as singletons. Sample: blood. These receptors all come from a woman aged 25 to 45 with Graves' hyperthyroidism.

The table lists this clonotype with a few counts. This rearrangement joins TRBV10-3 to TRBJ2-1; 7 nucleotides line up with TRBD2. V was clipped by 8 bases and J by 8 bases; unmatched bases: 3. This CDR3 has 11 amino acids. Germline CDR1 and CDR2: ENHRY and SYGVKD. CDR3 loop: CAIGRGDEQFF. For the CDR3, the DNA is TGTGCCATCGGACGGGGGGATGAGCAGTTCTTC.

This clonotype appeared a few times. The J gene is TRBJ2-7, the V gene TRBV12-3 or TRBV12-4; maybe TRBD1 (6 bases). V lost 5 bases and J lost 7, with 12 bases in between. CDR3 length: 12 amino acids. The CDR3 loop reads CASSQGRREQYF. CDR3 nucleotide sequence: TGTGCCAGCAGTCAGGGGCGGCGGGAGCAGTACTTC.

The rearrangement joins TRBV9 to TRBJ1-1; perhaps TRBD1 as D (5 bases). CDR3 length: 14 residues. V lost 5 bases, J lost 2 bases, and 13 bases lay in between. CDR1 SGDLS and CDR2 YYNGEE come from the germline V gene. The CDR3 loop is CASRRSGQNTEAFF. DNA of the CDR3: TGTGCCAGCAGGAGGTCAGGACAAAACACTGAAGCTTTCTTT.

The chain recombines TRBV20-1 with TRBJ2-3; 8 bases are a match to TRBD2. Germline assignment: CDR1 DFQATT and CDR2 SNEGSKA (reference sequence). The CDR3 length is 17 residues. J gave up 2 bases and V 2 bases, and 12 bases lay outside the gene matches. In DNA, the CDR3 is TGCAGTGCTAGATTGATAAGCGGGAGAAACCCCACAGATACGCAGTATTTT. It is translated as CSARLISGRNPTDTQYF.

This clonotype showed up many times. The chain has TRBV7-2 and TRBJ2-4; 9 bases align to TRBD1. Germline lookup yields CDR1 SGHTA and CDR2 FQGNSA. The CDR3 runs to 19 residues. Trimming at V came to 5 bases and at J to 5 bases, leaving 19 bases not matched to a gene. CDR3 amino acids: CASSPDRDREGGMQNIQYF. Written as DNA, the CDR3 is TGTGCCAGCAGCCCAGACCGGGACAGGGAGGGAGGAATGCAAAACATTCAGTACTTC.

This clonotype was counted ten times or more. This chain links TRBV20-1 with TRBJ2-7; D ambiguous. The CDR3 loop spans 13 amino acids. V lost 1 base and J 4 bases, leaving 11 bases between the germline ends. Germline lookup yields CDR1 DFQATT and CDR2 SNEGSKA (reference sequence). CDR3 residues: CSARARALYEQYF. Here the CDR3 DNA reads TGCAGTGCTAGAGCCCGGGCCCTTTACGAGCAGTACTTC.

Remarks on this clonotype: A read error is possible here, since a much larger clone lies one base away. This rearrangement joins TRBV2 to TRBJ2-6, with D possibly TRBD1 on 5 matching bases. The CDR3 has 16 residues. Per germline, CDR1 SNHLY and CDR2 FYNNEI. The CDR3 loop is CASSGLRPAGADVLTF. CDR3 DNA: TGTGCCAGCAGTGGACTGCGCCCTGCTGGGGCCGACGTCCTGACTTTC.

This clonotype showed up many times. The chain recombines TRBV12-3 or TRBV12-4 with TRBJ2-1; perhaps TRBD2 as D (6 bases). This CDR3 is 16 amino acids long. Trimming pared 5 bases from V and 10 bases from J, leaving 24 bases between. CDR3 bases: TGTGCCAGCAGTGGAACCGGGATTGCCCCTCGGGAGGAGCAGTTCTTC. Translated, it gives CASSGTGIAPREEQFF.

The chain recombines TRBV16 with TRBJ1-1; TRBD1 is a possible D gene (6 bases). This CDR3 region has 17 residues. The germline V gene encodes CDR1 KGHSY and CDR2 FQNENV. V lost 1 base and J lost 1, with 16 bases in between. The CDR3 DNA reads TGTGCCAGCAGCCAATTGGGGATAAGGGGGGGGAACACTGAAGCTTTCTTT. Protein product: CASSQLGIRGGNTEAFF.

This clonotype was detected only a few times. The rearrangement joins TRBV7-2 to TRBJ2-7; a possible D gene is TRBD2 (6 bases). This CDR3 is 15 amino acids long. Trimming shortened V by 10 bases and J by 1 base, and 20 bases separated the two germline ends. Germline V lookup: CDR1 SGHTA, CDR2 FQGNSA. CDR3 region: CANRLGPGESYEQYF. The CDR3 DNA is TGTGCCAACAGACTAGGGCCAGGAGAGTCCTACGAGCAGTACTTC.

This clonotype appeared a few times. This rearrangement joins TRBV5-6 to TRBJ2-1; 8 bases match TRBD1. J was trimmed by 6 bases and V by 4 bases; bases with no gene match: 6. The CDR3 has 14 residues. CDR1 and CDR2 (germline): SGHDT, YYEEEE. In DNA form, the CDR3 reads TGTGCCAGCAGCACGGGACAGGTTATCAATGAGCAGTTCTTC. Protein product: CASSTGQVINEQFF.

The J gene is TRBJ2-7, the V gene TRBV12-3 or TRBV12-4; D remains unclear. The CDR3 loop spans 13 amino acids. With 0 bases removed from V and 6 bases from J, the gap between germline ends came to 9 bases. The CDR3 nucleotides are TGTGCCAGCAGTTTAGCGCTGAGGATCGAGCAGTACTTC. Translated: CASSLALRIEQYF.

Only a few counts were recorded for this clonotype. V usage is TRBV27 and J usage is TRBJ1-1; tentatively, D is TRBD1 (5 bases). This CDR3 region has 16 residues. Germline V gives CDR1 MNHEY, CDR2 SMNVEV (reference sequence). The V and J ends lost 2 bases and 4 bases respectively, with 17 bases between them. CDR3 sequence reads: CASSLGGQGWSTEAFF. The CDR3, as DNA: TGTGCCAGCAGTTTAGGGGGTCAGGGTTGGAGCACTGAAGCTTTCTTT.

This clonotype was recorded many times. The genes are TRBV29-1 and TRBJ2-7; D remains unclear. Germline V lookup: CDR1 SQVTM, CDR2 ANQGSEA. V lost 2 bases and J 2 bases, leaving 4 bases between the germline ends. This CDR3 has 11 residues. CDR3 amino acids: CSVELAYEQYF. DNA for the CDR3: TGCAGCGTTGAATTGGCCTACGAGCAGTACTTC.

This clonotype was picked up a small number of times. The chain's CDR3 is CASGTGGTYGYTF. As DNA, the CDR3 is TGTGCCAGCGGGACTGGGGGAACTTATGGCTACACCTTC. The chain recombines TRBV27 with TRBJ1-2, with D possibly TRBD1 on 5 matching bases. The CDR3 length is 13 residues. Germline CDR1 reads MNHEY; CDR2 reads SMNVEV (reference sequence). Trimming stripped 8 bases from V and 5 bases from J, with 15 bases between.